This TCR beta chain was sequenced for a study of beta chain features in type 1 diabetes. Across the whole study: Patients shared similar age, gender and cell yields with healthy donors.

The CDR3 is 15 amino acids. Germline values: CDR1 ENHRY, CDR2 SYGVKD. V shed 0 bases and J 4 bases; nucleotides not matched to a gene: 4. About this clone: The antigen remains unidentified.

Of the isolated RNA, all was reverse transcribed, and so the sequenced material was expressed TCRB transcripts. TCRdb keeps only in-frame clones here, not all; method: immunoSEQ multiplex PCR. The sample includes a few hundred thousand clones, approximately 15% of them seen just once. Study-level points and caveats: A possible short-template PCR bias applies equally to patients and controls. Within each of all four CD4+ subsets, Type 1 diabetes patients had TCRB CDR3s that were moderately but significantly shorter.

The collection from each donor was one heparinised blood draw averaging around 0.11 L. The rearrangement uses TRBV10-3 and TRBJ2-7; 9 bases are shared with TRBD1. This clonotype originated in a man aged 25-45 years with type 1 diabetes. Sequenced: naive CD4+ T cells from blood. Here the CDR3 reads CAISESGDREYEQYF. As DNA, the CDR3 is TGTGCCATCAGTGAGTCCGGGGACAGGGAGTACGAGCAGTACTTC.